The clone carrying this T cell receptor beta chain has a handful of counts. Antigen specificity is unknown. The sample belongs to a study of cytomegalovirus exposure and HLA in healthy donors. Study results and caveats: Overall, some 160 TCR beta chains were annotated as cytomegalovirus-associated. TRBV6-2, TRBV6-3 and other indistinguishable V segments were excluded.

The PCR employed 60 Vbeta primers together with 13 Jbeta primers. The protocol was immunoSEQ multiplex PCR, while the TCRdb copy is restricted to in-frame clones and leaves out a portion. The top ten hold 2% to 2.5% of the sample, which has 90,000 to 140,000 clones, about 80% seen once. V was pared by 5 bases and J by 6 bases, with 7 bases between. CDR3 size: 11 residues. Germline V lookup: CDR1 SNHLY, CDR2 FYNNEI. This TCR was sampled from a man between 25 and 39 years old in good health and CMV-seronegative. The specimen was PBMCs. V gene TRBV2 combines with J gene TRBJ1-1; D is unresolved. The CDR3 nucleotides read TGTGCCAGCAGTTACAGCTCTGAAGCTTTCTTT. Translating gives CASSYSSEAFF.